This T cell receptor beta chain was found in a study of shared clonotypes between healthy human individuals. Study context: The study drew on a couple of women and a few men aged 18 to 49 as donors. Per donor, three plates held CD4 naive cells, three held CD4 memory, two held CD8 naive and one held CD8 memory.

Germline CDR1 reads LNHNV; CDR2 reads YYDKDF (reference sequence). Trimming pared 0 bases from V and 5 bases from J, leaving 20 bases between. This CDR3 spans 17 amino acids. Using immunoSEQ multiplex PCR, the repertoire was profiled, and TCRdb retains in-frame clones only, with some absent. The sample lists around 2.5 million clones, 93% occurring once. Study-wide findings and caveats: Larger estimated richness was generally recorded for naive subsets relative to memory subsets. Among donors, clonotype sharing was expected to be affected by sequencing depth.

As concerns this clone: Its antigen is currently unknown.

V and J are TRBV15 and TRBJ2-7, with D tentatively TRBD2 (6 bases). This TCR derives from a man aged 18 to 30 in good health. Some clones in this sample may be carry-over from other donors' samples. The sequenced material came from naive CD4+ T cells from PBMCs. As for subset: CD45RA+ positively selected. The DNA for the CDR3 is TGTGCCACCAGCAGAGAAAGGCAGGGAACTAGCCGCGACGAGCAGTACTTC. Residues: CATSRERQGTSRDEQYF.